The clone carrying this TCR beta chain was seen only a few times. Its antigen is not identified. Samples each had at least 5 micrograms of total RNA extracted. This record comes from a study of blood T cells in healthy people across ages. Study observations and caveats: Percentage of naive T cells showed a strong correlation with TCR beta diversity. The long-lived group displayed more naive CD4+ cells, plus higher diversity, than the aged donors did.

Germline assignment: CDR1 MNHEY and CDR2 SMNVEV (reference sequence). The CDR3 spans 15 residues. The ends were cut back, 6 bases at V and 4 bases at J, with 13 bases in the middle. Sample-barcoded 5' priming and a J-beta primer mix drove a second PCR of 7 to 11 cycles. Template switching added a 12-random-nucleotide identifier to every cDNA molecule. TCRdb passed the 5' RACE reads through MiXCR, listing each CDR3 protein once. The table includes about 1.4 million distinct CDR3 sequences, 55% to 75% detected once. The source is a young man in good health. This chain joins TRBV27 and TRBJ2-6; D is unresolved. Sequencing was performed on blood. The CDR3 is CASRPSDAGANVLTF. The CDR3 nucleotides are TGTGCCAGCAGACCTTCCGACGCGGGGGCCAACGTCCTGACTTTC.